This T cell receptor beta chain was identified in a study of T-cell reconstitution after alpha-beta-depleted transplantation in children. Overall study findings and caveats: When one year had passed after transplant, most T-cell counts and diversity came from newly produced T cells. From surviving recipient T cells and thymic progenitors came the high day-60 TCRbeta diversity observed in some patients. It was reported that alpha-beta T cells came from several hundred expanded graft clones (about two months after transplant).

With regard to this clonotype: The target antigen is unknown.

The TCRbeta library was prepared with unique molecular identifiers. One entry per CDR3 protein, called by TCRdb with MiXCR from the PCR reads. This table holds roughly 300,000 distinct CDR3 sequences, around 10% found once. V lost 10 bases, J lost 0 bases, and 9 bases stayed unmatched. The CDR3 is 14 residues long. Per the germline V gene, CDR1 is MDHEN and CDR2 is SYDVKM. Source: peripheral blood, taken 180 days after TCRalphabeta/CD19-depleted stem cell transplant. The J gene is TRBJ2-7, the V gene TRBV28, with 7 nucleotides matching TRBD1. The TCR comes from a male patient aged 2 to 10 who had a stem cell transplant for chronic granulomatous disease, so the T cells may come from the graft donor. In nucleotides, the CDR3 is TGTGCCACGAGTCGGACAGGCAGCTCCTACGAGCAGTACTTC. The encoded protein is CATSRTGSSYEQYF. The whole variable domain, remainder taken from reference TRBV28 and TRBJ2-7, is DVKVTQSSRYLVKRTGEKVFLECVQDMDHENMFWYRQDPGLGLRLIYFSYDVKMKEKGDIPEGYSVSREKKERFSLILESASTNQTSMYLCATSRTGSSYEQYFGPGTRLTVT.